One and the same sample provided the 15 T cell receptor beta chains below, sequenced in a study of blood T cell repertoires in COVID-19 (dated by TCRdb to the early 2020s). Preparation of the library involved the immunoSEQ multiplex PCR assay. The table was pulled from immuneACCESS by TCRdb, which kept in-frame rearrangements only. Such tables lose some clones; where checked, under half of the loss comes from unresolved V genes, and the rest has no known cause. This sample gives 250,000 to 350,000 clones in total; roughly 89% of them show up just once. Less than 3.5% of the sample rests with the top ten. Sequences were obtained from PBMCs or T cells enriched from blood (not recorded which). These receptors were obtained from a woman aged 50 to 60 who had been exposed to COVID-19.

The rearrangement uses TRBV18 and TRBJ2-7; no clear D gene. There are 12 residues in the CDR3. Trimming removed 5 bases from V and 4 bases from J, with 9 bases in between. The germline gives CDR1 KGHSH, CDR2 LQKENI. The CDR3 here is CASSGTRYEQYF. For the CDR3, the DNA is TGTGCCAGCTCAGGAACGAGGTACGAGCAGTACTTC.

This clone was seen many times. The chain combines TRBV9 with TRBJ2-1; 7 nucleotides match TRBD1. Trimming removed 3 bases from V and 5 bases from J; junction bases left unmatched: 5. This CDR3 is built from 14 residues. Germline V gene sequence: CDR1 SGDLS, CDR2 YYNGEE. For the CDR3, the DNA is TGTGCCAGCAGCGCCGGGACAGATAACAATGAGCAGTTCTTC. As protein: CASSAGTDNNEQFF.

A remark on this clone: The sample carries other DNA sequences with the same CDR3. V is TRBV5-1 and J is TRBJ1-2, with D uncertain. The V and J ends lost 4 bases and 2 bases respectively, with 9 bases between them. Germline V gene data show CDR1 as SGHRS and CDR2 as YFSETQ. CDR3 length: 13 amino acids. CDR3 sequence reads: CASSLDGNYGYTF. CDR3 DNA: TGCGCCAGCAGCCTAGACGGAAACTATGGCTACACCTTC.

The rearrangement links TRBV11-2 to TRBJ2-5; 8 bases agree with TRBD2. V trimming: 7 bases; J trimming: 5 bases; junction bases outside the gene matches: 9. Germline loops: CDR1 SGHAT, CDR2 FQNNGV. The CDR3 is 14 amino acids. Here the CDR3 reads CASNKAGAGETQYF. The CDR3 DNA follows: TGTGCCAGCAACAAAGCGGGGGCCGGGGAGACCCAGTACTTC.

The chain has TRBV5-1 and TRBJ1-1; 11 positions match TRBD1. CDR1 is SGHRS and CDR2 is YFSETQ in the germline V gene. V was pared by 2 bases and J by 7 bases, with 4 bases of the junction left unmatched. CDR3 length: 14 amino acids. CDR3 amino acids: CASSFGQGAGEAFF. CDR3 coding DNA: TGCGCCAGCAGCTTCGGACAGGGGGCGGGTGAAGCTTTCTTT.

Details on this clone: At one end, the junction sequence differs from germline, possibly due to a read error. The V call is TRBV15, the J call TRBJ1-1; no reliable D call. The CDR3 has 13 residues. Looked up from germline, CDR1 is LNHNV and CDR2 is YYDKDF (reference sequence). This CDR3 reads CATSRDAAVGLVF. The DNA for the CDR3 is TGTGCCACCAGCAGAGATGCGGCGGTCGGCCTCGTCTTT.

This clone has only a few counts. V is TRBV7-2 and J is TRBJ1-2, with TRBD1 matching 9 bases. Germline lookup yields CDR1 SGHTA and CDR2 FQGNSA. Losses at the gene ends were 4 bases for V and 3 bases for J; bases not matched to a gene: 3. The length of the CDR3 is 14 residues. The CDR3 region has the DNA TGTGCCAGCAGCTCTCGGACAGGGGACTATGGCTACACCTTC. It translates to CASSSRTGDYGYTF.

The rearrangement links TRBV15 to TRBJ2-2, with 7 bases identical to TRBD1. J lost 5 bases, V lost 5 bases, and 14 bases had no gene match. The germline gives CDR1 LNHNV, CDR2 YYDKDF (reference sequence). This CDR3 spans 17 amino acids. The CDR3 nucleotides are TGTGCCACCAGCGGACCAACAGGGGAGATAAGGACCGGGGAGCTGTTTTTT. It codes for CATSGPTGEIRTGELFF.

The chain is built from TRBV18 and TRBJ2-1, with 8 bases fitting TRBD2. Germline assignment: CDR1 KGHSH and CDR2 LQKENI. This CDR3 comprises 16 residues. The J segment lost 6 bases and the V segment lost 3 bases, leaving 10 bases of the junction unmatched. The DNA for the CDR3 is TGTGCCAGCTCACCCGTGGGACCCGGGGGGGGCAATGAGCAGTTCTTC. Translation gives CASSPVGPGGGNEQFF.

The chain employs TRBV3-1 (or the pseudogene TRBV3-2) and TRBJ1-5, with 8 bases identical to TRBD1. The CDR3 is 16 amino acids. CDR1 is LGHDT, CDR2 YNNKEL, per germline (reference sequence). Losses at the gene ends were 3 bases for V and 0 bases for J; bases not matched to a gene: 4. As DNA, the CDR3 is TGTGCCAGCAGCCAGAGGACAGGGAATAGCAATCAGCCCCAGCATTTT. Residues: CASSQRTGNSNQPQHF.

The chain is built from TRBV27 and TRBJ2-7; D perhaps matches TRBD1 (6 bases). This CDR3 spans 15 amino acids. Germline lookup yields CDR1 MNHEY and CDR2 SMNVEV (reference sequence). Deletions cut 5 bases from V and 0 bases from J, with 14 bases between. DNA for the CDR3: TGTGCCAGCAGTCGCGGTGGGGGCTACTCCTACGAGCAGTACTTC. Its translation: CASSRGGGYSYEQYF.

This clone appeared once. The V gene is TRBV14, the J gene TRBJ2-7; possible D gene TRBD2, 6 bases. The germline V and J ends were trimmed by 3 bases and 4 bases, with 13 bases remaining between them. The CDR3 has 14 amino acids. Per the germline V gene, CDR1 is SGHDN and CDR2 is FVKESK. DNA of the CDR3: TGTGCCAGCAGCCATTGGGACTTCCCTTACGAGCAGTACTTC. This sequence encodes CASSHWDFPYEQYF.

This clone was counted once. The gene calls are TRBV19 and TRBJ2-7, with TRBD1 matching over 9 bases. J gave up 5 bases and V 6 bases, and 11 bases lay outside the gene matches. Germline V lookup: CDR1 LNHDA, CDR2 SQIVND (reference sequence). This CDR3 spans 15 amino acids. As DNA, the CDR3 is TGTGCCAGTAGCTGGACAGGGGTTAGGGAGGACGAGCAGTACTTC. Translating gives CASSWTGVREDEQYF.

CDR3 DNA sequence: TGCGCCAGCAGCCGACCCGGCGGTGAAAAACTGTTTTTT. The encoded protein is CASSRPGGEKLFF. The rearrangement links TRBV5-1 to TRBJ1-4; unclear D gene. CDR1 is SGHRS and CDR2 is YFSETQ in the germline V gene. V lost 4 bases and J 7 bases, leaving 11 bases between the germline ends. This CDR3 spans 13 amino acids. Variable domain in full (rest from reference TRBV5-1 and TRBJ1-4): KAGVTQTPRYLIKTRGQQVTLSCSPISGHRSVSWYQQTPGQGLQFLFEYFSETQRNKGNFPGRFSGRQFSNSRSEMNVSTLELGDSALYLCASSRPGGEKLFFGSGTQLSVL.

V gene TRBV14 combines with J gene TRBJ2-7; the D is unclear. Germline V gene sequence: CDR1 SGHDN, CDR2 FVKESK. The CDR3 covers 14 residues. V dropped 4 bases and J dropped 9 bases, with 19 bases sitting between them. As DNA, the CDR3 is TGTGCCAGCAGCCCGGCCCTCGGGTCTGGAGCGCAGTACTTC. It is translated as CASSPALGSGAQYF.